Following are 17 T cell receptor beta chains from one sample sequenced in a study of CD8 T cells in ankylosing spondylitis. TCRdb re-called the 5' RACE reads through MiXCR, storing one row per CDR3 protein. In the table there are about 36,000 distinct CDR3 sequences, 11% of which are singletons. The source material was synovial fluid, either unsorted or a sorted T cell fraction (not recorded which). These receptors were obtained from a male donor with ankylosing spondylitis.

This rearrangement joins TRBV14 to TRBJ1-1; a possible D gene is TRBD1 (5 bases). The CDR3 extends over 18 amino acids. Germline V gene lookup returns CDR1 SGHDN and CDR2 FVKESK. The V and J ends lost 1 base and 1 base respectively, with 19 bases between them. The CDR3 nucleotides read TGTGCCAGCAGCCAAGGCGGGACGGATCGGTGGAGGAACACTGAAGCTTTCTTT. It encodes CASSQGGTDRWRNTEAFF.

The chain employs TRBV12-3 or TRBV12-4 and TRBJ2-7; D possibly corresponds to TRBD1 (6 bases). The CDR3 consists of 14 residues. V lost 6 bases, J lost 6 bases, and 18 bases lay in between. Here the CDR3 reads CASSFIGGFGEQYF. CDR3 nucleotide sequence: TGTGCCAGCAGCTTCATAGGGGGATTTGGCGAGCAGTACTTC.

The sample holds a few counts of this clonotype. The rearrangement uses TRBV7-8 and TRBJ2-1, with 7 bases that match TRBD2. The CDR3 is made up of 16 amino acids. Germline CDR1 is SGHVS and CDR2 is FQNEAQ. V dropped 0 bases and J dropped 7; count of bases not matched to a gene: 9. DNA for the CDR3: TGTGCCAGCAGCTTAGCCCTGACTAGCTACAGTAATGAGCAGTTCTTC. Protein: CASSLALTSYSNEQFF.

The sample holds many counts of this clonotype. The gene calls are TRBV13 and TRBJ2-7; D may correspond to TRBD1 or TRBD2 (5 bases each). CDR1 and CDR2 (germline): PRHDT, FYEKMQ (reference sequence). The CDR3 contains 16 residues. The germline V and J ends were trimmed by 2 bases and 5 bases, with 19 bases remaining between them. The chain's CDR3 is CASSLSGPGQVHEQYF. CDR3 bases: TGTGCCAGCAGCTTATCGGGCCCGGGGCAAGTCCACGAGCAGTACTTC.

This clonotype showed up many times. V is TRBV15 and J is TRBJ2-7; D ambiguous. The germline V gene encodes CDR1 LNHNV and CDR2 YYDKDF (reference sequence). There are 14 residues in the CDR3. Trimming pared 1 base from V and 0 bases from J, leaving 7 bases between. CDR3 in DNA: TGTGCCACCAGCAGAGCACAGAGCTCCTACGAGCAGTACTTC. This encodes CATSRAQSSYEQYF.

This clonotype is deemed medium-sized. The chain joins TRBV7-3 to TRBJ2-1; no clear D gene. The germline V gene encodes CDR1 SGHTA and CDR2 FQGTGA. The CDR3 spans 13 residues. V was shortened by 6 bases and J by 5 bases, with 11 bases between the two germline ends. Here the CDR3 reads CASSPDTNNEQFF. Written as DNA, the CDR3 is TGTGCCAGCAGTCCCGACACAAACAATGAGCAGTTCTTC.

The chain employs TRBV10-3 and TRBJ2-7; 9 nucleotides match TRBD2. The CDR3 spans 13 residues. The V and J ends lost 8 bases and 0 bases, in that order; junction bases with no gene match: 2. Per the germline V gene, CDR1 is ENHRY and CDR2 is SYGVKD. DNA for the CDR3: TGTGCCATCGGGACTAGCACCTCCTACGAGCAGTACTTC. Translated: CAIGTSTSYEQYF.

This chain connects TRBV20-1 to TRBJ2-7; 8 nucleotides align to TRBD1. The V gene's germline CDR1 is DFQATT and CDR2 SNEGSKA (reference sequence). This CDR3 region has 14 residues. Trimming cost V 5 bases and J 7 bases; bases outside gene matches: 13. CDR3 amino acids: CSALDRGRGGEQYF. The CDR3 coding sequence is TGCAGTGCTCTCGACAGGGGCCGAGGTGGTGAGCAGTACTTC.

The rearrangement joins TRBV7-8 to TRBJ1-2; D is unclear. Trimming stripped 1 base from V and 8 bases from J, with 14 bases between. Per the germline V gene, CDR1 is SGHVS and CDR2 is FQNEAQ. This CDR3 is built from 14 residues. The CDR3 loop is CASSLVIRREGYTF. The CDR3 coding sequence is TGTGCCAGCAGCTTAGTGATTCGCAGAGAGGGCTACACCTTC.

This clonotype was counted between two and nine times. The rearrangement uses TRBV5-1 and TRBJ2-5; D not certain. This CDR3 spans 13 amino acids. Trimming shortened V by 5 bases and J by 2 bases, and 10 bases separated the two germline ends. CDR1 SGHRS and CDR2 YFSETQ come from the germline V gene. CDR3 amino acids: CASSYGAQETQYF. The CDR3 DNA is TGCGCCAGCAGTTATGGAGCGCAAGAGACCCAGTACTTC.

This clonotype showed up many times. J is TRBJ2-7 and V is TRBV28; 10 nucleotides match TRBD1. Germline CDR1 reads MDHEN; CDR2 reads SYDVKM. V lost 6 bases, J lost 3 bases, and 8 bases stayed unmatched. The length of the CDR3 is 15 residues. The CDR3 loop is CASSPRTGGGYEQYF. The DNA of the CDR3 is TGTGCCAGCAGCCCGCGGACAGGGGGTGGCTACGAGCAGTACTTC. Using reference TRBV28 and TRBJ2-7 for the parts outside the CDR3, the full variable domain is DVKVTQSSRYLVKRTGEKVFLECVQDMDHENMFWYRQDPGLGLRLIYFSYDVKMKEKGDIPEGYSVSREKKERFSLILESASTNQTSMYLCASSPRTGGGYEQYFGPGTRLTVT.

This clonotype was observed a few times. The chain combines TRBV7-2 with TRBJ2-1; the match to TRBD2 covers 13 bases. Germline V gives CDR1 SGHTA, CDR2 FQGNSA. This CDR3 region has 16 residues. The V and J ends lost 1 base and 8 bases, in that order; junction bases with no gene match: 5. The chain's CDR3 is CASSLDGTSGTHEQFF. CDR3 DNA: TGTGCCAGCAGCTTAGACGGGACTAGCGGGACCCATGAGCAGTTCTTC. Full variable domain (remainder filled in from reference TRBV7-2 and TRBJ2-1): GAGVSQSPSNKVTEKGKDVELRCDPISGHTALYWYRQSLGQGLEFLIYFQGNSAPDKSGLPSDRFSAERTGGSVSTLTIQRTQQEDSAVYLCASSLDGTSGTHEQFFGPGTRLTVL.

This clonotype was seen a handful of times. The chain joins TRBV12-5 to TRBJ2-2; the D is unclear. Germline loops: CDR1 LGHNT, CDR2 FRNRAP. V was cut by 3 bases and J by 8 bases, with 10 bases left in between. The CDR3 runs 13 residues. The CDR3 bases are TGTGCTAGTGGTTTTGAAGAAAGTGGGGAGCTGTTTTTT. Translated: CASGFEESGELFF.

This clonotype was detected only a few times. CDR3 nucleotides: TGTGCCAGCAGCCCAGCCGGGGACAGGGGTTTCTACGAGCAGTACTTC. Protein sequence: CASSPAGDRGFYEQYF. The chain uses TRBV7-9 and TRBJ2-7; 10 nucleotides line up with TRBD1. V dropped 5 bases and J dropped 3; count of bases not matched to a gene: 10. CDR1 SEHNR and CDR2 FQNEAQ come from the germline V gene (reference sequence). CDR3 size: 16 residues.

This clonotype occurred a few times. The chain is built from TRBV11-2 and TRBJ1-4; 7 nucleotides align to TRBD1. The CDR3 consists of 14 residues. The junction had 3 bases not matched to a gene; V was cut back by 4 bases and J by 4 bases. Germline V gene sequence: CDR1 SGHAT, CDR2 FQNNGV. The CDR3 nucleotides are TGTGCCAGCAGCTCGGGACAGAGTAATGAAAAACTGTTTTTT. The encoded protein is CASSSGQSNEKLFF.

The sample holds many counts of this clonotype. The CDR3 protein is CASSLGGLQETQYF. The CDR3 coding sequence is TGTGCCAGCAGCTTGGGAGGGCTCCAAGAGACCCAGTACTTC. This rearrangement joins TRBV5-5 to TRBJ2-5; possible D gene TRBD2, 5 bases. The germline V gene has CDR1 SGHKS and CDR2 YYEKEE (reference sequence). The V end lost 0 bases, the J end lost 1 base, and 7 bases lay between the germline ends. CDR3 length: 14 amino acids.

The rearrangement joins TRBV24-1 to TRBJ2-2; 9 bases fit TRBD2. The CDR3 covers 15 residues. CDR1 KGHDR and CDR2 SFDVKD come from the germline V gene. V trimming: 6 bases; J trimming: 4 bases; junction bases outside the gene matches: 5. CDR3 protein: CATSLAGEGTGELFF. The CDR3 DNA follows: TGTGCCACCAGTTTAGCGGGAGAGGGCACCGGGGAGCTGTTTTTT.